This T cell receptor (beta chain) was documented in a study of CD8+ T cells in alopecia areata. After isolation, RNA underwent reverse transcription to generate cDNA as the sequencing template. Data came from immunoSEQ multiplex PCR; TCRdb stores just in-frame clones and leaves some out. The sample lists roughly 170,000 clones; about 60% were seen once. This sample's treatment: oral pan-JAK inhibitor, 5-10 mg twice daily. Per germline, CDR1 GTSNPN and CDR2 SVGIG (reference sequence). The CDR3 loop spans 13 amino acids. Trimming took 1 base from V and 7 from J, leaving 10 bases between them. The sequencing used CD8+ T cells sorted from blood, collected at week 24, from a patient treated with tofacitinib. The receptor was derived from a human donor with alopecia areata. The rearrangement joins TRBV30 to TRBJ2-2; perhaps TRBD2 as D (5 bases). The CDR3 DNA reads as TGTGCCTGGAGTGCGTTGGGAGTCGGGGAGCTGTTTTTT. This gives the protein CAWSALGVGELFF.